Included here is one T cell receptor (beta chain) sequence, with context. Its matching antigen is unknown. Primed by a sample-barcoded 5' primer and a J-beta primer mix, a second PCR proceeded for 7 to 11 cycles. TCRdb passed the 5' RACE reads through MiXCR, listing each CDR3 protein once. This table has about 670,000 distinct CDR3 sequences, roughly 43% appearing once. Germline CDR1 and CDR2: LGHDT and YNNKEL (reference sequence). V was pared by 2 bases and J by 7 bases, with 10 bases of the junction left unmatched. The CDR3 totals 15 residues. This specimen comes from a study of blood T cells in healthy people across ages. Study outcomes and limitations: Diversity figures based on one million T cells were deemed too low.

Isolation per sample recovered at least 7 million PBMCs. The source is a man older than 75 in good health. Sequenced material: blood. The gene calls are TRBV3-1 and TRBJ1-1, with 7 positions matching TRBD1. Written as DNA, the CDR3 is TGTGCCAGCAGCCAATTTCCCGGACAGGTTAATGAAGCTTTCTTT. Translated: CASSQFPGQVNEAFF.